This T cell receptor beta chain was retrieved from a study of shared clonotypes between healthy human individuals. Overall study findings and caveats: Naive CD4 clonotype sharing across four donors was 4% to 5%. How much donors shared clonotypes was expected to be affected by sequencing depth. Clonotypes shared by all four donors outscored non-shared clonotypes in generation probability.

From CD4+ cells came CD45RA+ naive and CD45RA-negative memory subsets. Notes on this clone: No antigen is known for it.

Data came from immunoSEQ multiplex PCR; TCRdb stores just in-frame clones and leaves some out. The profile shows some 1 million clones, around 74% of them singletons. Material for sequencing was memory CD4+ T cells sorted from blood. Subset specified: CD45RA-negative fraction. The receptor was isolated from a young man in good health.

The CDR3: CASSLGGLRGSNEQFF. CDR3 sequence (DNA): TGTGCCAGCAGCTTGGGAGGGCTTAGAGGAAGCAATGAGCAGTTCTTC. The J gene is TRBJ2-1, the V gene TRBV5-4, with D maybe TRBD2 (5 bases). Per germline, CDR1 SGHNT and CDR2 YYREEE (reference sequence). Trimming stripped 0 bases from V and 6 bases from J, with 16 bases between. The CDR3 is 16 amino acids.